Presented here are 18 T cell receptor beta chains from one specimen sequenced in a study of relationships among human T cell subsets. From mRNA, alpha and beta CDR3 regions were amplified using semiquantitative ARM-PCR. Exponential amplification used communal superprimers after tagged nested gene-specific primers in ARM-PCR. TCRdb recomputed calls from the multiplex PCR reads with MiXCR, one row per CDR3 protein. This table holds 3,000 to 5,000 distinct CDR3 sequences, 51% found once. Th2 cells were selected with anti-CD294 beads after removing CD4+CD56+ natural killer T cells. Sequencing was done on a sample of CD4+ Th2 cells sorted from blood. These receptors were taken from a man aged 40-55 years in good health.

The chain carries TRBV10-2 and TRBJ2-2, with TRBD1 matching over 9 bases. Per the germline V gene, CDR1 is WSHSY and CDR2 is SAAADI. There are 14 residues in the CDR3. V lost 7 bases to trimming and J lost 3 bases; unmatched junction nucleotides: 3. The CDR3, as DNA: TGCGCCAGCAAGGACAGGGGTGACACCGGGGAGCTGTTTTTT. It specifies CASKDRGDTGELFF.

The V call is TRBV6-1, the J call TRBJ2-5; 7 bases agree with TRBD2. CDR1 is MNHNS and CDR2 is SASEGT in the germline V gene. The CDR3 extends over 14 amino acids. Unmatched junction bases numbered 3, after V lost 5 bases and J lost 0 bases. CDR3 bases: TGTGCCAGCAGTTCCGGGGGGAACCAAGAGACCCAGTACTTC. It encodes CASSSGGNQETQYF.

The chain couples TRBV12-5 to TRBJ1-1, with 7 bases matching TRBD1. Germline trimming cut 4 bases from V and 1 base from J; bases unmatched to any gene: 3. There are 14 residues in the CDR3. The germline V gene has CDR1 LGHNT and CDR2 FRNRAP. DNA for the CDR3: TGTGCTAGTGGTTCGGGACAGACGAACACTGAAGCTTTCTTT. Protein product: CASGSGQTNTEAFF.

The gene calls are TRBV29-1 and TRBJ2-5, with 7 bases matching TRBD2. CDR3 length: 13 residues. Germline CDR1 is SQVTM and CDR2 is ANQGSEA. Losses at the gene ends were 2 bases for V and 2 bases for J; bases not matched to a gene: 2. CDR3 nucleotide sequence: TGCAGCGTTGAACCCGGGGGGCAAGAGACCCAGTACTTC. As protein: CSVEPGGQETQYF. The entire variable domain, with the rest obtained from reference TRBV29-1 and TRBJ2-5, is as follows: SAVISQKPSRDICQRGTSLTIQCQVDSQVTMMFWYRQQPGQSLTLIATANQGSEATYESGFVIDKFPISRPNLTFSTLTVSNMSPEDSSIYLCSVEPGGQETQYFGPGTRLLVL.

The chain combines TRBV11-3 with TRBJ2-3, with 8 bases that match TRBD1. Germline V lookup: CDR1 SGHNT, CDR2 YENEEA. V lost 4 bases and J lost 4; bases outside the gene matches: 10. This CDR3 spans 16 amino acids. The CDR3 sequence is CASSSPRTGQPDTQYF. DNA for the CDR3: TGTGCCAGCAGCTCCCCGAGGACAGGGCAGCCAGATACGCAGTATTTT.

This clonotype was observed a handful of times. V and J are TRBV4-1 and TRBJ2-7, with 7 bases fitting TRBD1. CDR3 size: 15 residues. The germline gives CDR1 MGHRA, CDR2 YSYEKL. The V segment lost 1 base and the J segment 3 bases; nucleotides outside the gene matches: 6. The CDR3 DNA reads TGCGCCAGCAGCCAAGGGCCGGGACAGAACTACGAGCAGTACTTC. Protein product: CASSQGPGQNYEQYF.

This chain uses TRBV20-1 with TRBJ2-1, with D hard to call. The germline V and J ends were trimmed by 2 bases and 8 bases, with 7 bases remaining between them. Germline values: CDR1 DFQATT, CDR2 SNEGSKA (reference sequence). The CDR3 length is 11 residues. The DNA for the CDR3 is TGCAGTGCTAGACGGAGAGATGAGCAGTTCTTC. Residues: CSARRRDEQFF.

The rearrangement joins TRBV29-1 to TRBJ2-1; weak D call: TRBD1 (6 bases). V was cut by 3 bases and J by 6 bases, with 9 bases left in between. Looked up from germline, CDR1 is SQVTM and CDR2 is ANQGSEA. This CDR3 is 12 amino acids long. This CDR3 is CSVERGGNEQFF. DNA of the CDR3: TGCAGCGTTGAGAGAGGGGGCAATGAGCAGTTCTTC.

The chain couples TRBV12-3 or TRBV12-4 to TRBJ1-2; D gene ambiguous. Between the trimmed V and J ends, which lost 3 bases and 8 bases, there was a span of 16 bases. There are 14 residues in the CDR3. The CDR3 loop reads CASSFARLNLGYTF. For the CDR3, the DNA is TGTGCCAGCAGTTTCGCCAGACTGAACTTGGGCTACACCTTC.

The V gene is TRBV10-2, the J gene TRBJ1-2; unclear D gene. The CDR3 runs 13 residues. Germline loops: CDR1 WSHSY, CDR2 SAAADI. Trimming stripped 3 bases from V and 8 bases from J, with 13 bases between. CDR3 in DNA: TGCGCCAGCAGTGATCTGGGAGATCTAGGCTACACCTTC. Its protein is CASSDLGDLGYTF.

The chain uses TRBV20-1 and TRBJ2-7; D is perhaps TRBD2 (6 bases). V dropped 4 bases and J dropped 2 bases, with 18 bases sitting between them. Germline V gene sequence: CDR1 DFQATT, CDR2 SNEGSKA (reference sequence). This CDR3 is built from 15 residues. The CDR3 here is CSANPRASVTYEQYF. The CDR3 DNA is TGCAGTGCTAACCCGCGGGCTAGCGTAACCTACGAGCAGTACTTC.

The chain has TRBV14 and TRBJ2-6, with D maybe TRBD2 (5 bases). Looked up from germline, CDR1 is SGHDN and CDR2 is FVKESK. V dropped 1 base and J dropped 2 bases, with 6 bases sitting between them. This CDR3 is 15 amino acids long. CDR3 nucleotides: TGTGCCAGCAGCCAAGTGAGGGCTGGGGCCAACGTCCTGACTTTC. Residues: CASSQVRAGANVLTF.

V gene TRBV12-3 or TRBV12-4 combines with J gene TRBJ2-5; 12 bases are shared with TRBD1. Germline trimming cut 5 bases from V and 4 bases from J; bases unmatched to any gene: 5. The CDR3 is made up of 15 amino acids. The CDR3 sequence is CASSPGTGGVETQYF. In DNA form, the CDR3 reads TGTGCCAGCAGTCCCGGGACAGGGGGCGTAGAGACCCAGTACTTC.

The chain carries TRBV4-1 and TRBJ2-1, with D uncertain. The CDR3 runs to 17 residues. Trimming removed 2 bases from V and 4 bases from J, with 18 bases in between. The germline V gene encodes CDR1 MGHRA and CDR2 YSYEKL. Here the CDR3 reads CASSQLPLGILYNEQFF. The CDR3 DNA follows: TGCGCCAGCAGCCAACTTCCCTTGGGTATACTATACAATGAGCAGTTCTTC.

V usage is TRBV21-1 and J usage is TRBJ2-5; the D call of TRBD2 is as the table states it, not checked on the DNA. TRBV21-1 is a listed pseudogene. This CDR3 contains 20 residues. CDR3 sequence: CASSSGIRGRVAGELETQYF. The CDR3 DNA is TGTGCCAGCAGCAGTGGAATCAGGGGACGGGTAGCGGGAGAGCTGGAGACCCAGTACTTC.

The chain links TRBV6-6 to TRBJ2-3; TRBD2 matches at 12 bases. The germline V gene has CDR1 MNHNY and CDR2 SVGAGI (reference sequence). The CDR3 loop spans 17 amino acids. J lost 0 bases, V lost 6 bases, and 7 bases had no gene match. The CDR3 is CASRGTSGLTSTDTQYF. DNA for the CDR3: TGTGCCAGCAGGGGGACTAGCGGGTTAACTAGCACAGATACGCAGTATTTT.

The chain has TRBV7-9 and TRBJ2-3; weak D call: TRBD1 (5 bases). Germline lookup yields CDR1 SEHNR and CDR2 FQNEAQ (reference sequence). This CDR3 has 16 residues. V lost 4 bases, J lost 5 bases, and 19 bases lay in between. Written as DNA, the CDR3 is TGTGCCAGCAGCTCCCCGTTGGGCCAGGGTGGAGATACGCAGTATTTT. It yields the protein CASSSPLGQGGDTQYF. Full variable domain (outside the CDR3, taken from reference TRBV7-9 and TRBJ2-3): DTGVSQNPRHKITKRGQNVTFRCDPISEHNRLYWYRQTLGQGPEFLTYFQNEAQLEKSRLLSDRFSAERPKGSFSTLEIQRTEQGDSAMYLCASSSPLGQGGDTQYFGPGTRLTVL.

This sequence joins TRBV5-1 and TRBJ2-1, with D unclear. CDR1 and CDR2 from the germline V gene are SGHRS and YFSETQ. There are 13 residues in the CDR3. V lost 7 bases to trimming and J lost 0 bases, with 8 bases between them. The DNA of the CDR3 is TGCGCCAGCGGGTTATCCTCCTACAATGAGCAGTTCTTC. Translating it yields CASGLSSYNEQFF.